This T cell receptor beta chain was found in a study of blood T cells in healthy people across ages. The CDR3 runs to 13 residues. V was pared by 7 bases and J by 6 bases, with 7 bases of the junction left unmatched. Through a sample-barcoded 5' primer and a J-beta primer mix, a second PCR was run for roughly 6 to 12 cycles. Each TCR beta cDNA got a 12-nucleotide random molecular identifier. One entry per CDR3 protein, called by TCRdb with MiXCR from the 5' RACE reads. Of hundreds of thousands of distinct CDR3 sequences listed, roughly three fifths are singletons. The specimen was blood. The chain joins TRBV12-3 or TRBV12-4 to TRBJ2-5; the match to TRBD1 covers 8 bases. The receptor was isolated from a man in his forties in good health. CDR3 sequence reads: CASNRQGKKTQYF. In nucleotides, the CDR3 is TGTGCCAGCAACCGACAGGGGAAGAAGACCCAGTACTTC.